This paragraph covers one T cell receptor beta chain sequence. Its antigen is still unknown. Base qualities are missing; no much larger clone stands one base away. CDR1 and CDR2 (MDHEN, SYDVKM) derive from the germline V gene. The CDR3 contains 18 residues, cysteine and phenylalanine counted. Here the CDR3 DNA is all that survives: 54 bases in frame from base 1. V loses 5 bases at its end and J loses 0 bases; junction bases beyond the gene matches: 12. This sample was included in a study of blood T cell repertoires in COVID-19 (dated by TCRdb to the early 2020s). For context, the study as a whole: Collaborator samples came from the United States, Italy and Spain and covered acute and convalescent phases of COVID-19. Where available, HLA class I and class II types were obtained from metadata supplied by the sample provider rather than from assay-based typing. The repertoires were released in a freely available public database intended as a resource for research on the immune response to SARS-CoV-2. The samples were drawn from two sources: the first 160 participants of the ongoing ImmuneRACE study, and fewer than 1,500 subjects contributed by 6 global collaborators. The prospective study material was composed of cDNA or gDNA derived from T cells, B-cell-depleted T cells, or PBMCs. The dataset comprised deeply sampled blood TCRbeta repertoires from subjects exposed to, actively infected with, or recovered from COVID-19. The sample metadata nearly always contained a de-identified subject ID, COVID-19 status, age in years and sex.

The study at large found these results: How much clinical and demographic metadata was included differed by source and by participant, and the metadata was provided uncurated.

The immunoSEQ Assay, a bias-controlled multiplex PCR, was used to amplify TCRbeta CDR3 regions from genomic DNA. The original pipeline was this. Nucleated cell counts per sample were estimated from amplification of reference gene primers within the assay. To quantify the absolute abundance of each unique TCRbeta CDR3 rearrangement, sequence reads were collapsed and filtered. Productive Simpson clonality was computed per sample as the square root of Simpson's diversity index over productive rearrangements. Entries here come from immuneACCESS through TCRdb and include only in-frame sequences with V and J called. Some clones fail to appear in such tables; in the studies checked, an unresolved V gene covers under half of the shortfall, and the cause of the remainder is unknown. The DNA gave D and trimming, while V, J and clone size come from that table. The sample table contains roughly 140,000 clones; only one count was recorded for approximately 80% of them. Together, the top ten hold approximately 1.6% of the sample.

Participants in the prospective study were enrolled through a virtual design, were aged about 18 to 100 years, and lived in fewer than 30 United States geographic areas. In the prospective study, participants were assigned to cohorts based on the clinical history participants reported in a screening survey and a study questionnaire. Exposed participants had been in contact, within 2 weeks of entering the study, with a person who had a PCR-confirmed or clinician-diagnosed case of COVID-19. In the prospective study, mobile phlebotomists collected whole blood, serum and a nasopharyngeal or oropharyngeal swab from each participant. Prospective study participants could optionally give additional blood draws and questionnaires over an approximately 2-month period. Before DNA extraction, prospective study blood samples were shipped either frozen or at room temperature.

Sequences were obtained from PBMCs or T cells enriched from blood (not recorded which). The receptor was isolated from a young woman who had been exposed to COVID-19. The chain links TRBV28 with TRBJ2-2, with 7 central nucleotides matching TRBD1. The CDR3 here reads CASSPRTGVDPNTGELFF. The sequence in DNA is TGTGCCAGCAGTCCCCGAACAGGGGTCGACCCGAACACCGGGGAGCTGTTTTTT.